Listed here are 16 T cell receptor beta chains from one sample, sequenced in a study of shared clonotypes between healthy human individuals. The data were produced by immunoSEQ multiplex PCR, yet TCRdb's version contains in-frame clones alone and is incomplete. Of over a million clones in the sample, 98% are singletons; the top ten hold roughly 0.4%. The sample taken for sequencing was naive CD4+ T cells sorted from blood. Subset defined: CD45RA+ positively selected. All receptors come from a man in his thirties or forties in good health.

A single count supports this clone. This chain connects TRBV2 to TRBJ2-7; 7 bases line up with TRBD1. This CDR3 contains 14 residues. CDR1 SNHLY and CDR2 FYNNEI come from the germline V gene. V lost 8 bases to trimming and J lost 3 bases; unmatched junction nucleotides: 10. For the CDR3, the DNA is TGTGCCAGCGACTCCTTGACAGGGTACTACGAGCAGTACTTC. Protein: CASDSLTGYYEQYF.

This chain joins TRBV7-9 and TRBJ1-2; a possible D gene is TRBD1 (5 bases). Trimming shortened V by 4 bases and J by 4 bases, and 13 bases separated the two germline ends. The CDR3 runs 14 residues. The germline V gene encodes CDR1 SEHNR and CDR2 FQNEAQ (reference sequence). The CDR3 DNA is TGTGCCAGCAGCTCTTTCGCAGGGACCTATGGCTACACCTTC. Its protein is CASSSFAGTYGYTF.

V usage is TRBV7-8 and J usage is TRBJ2-5; TRBD2 aligns across 9 bases. Trimming at V came to 1 base and at J to 2 bases, leaving 11 bases not matched to a gene. CDR1 and CDR2 (germline): SGHVS, FQNEAQ. CDR3 size: 18 residues. In DNA form, the CDR3 reads TGTGCCAGCAGCTTAGTGAGGAGTAGCGGGAGAAGACAAGAGACCCAGTACTTC. Its protein product is CASSLVRSSGRRQETQYF. Combining the CDR3 with reference TRBV7-8 and TRBJ2-5 gives the whole variable domain GAGVSQSPRYKVAKRGQDVALRCDPISGHVSLFWYQQALGQGPEFLTYFQNEAQLDKSGLPSDRFFAERPEGSVSTLKIQRTQQEDSAVYLCASSLVRSSGRRQETQYFGPGTRLLVL.

V usage is TRBV14 and J usage is TRBJ2-7; 9 positions match TRBD1. Trimming removed 3 bases from V and 5 bases from J; junction bases left unmatched: 8. CDR1 SGHDN and CDR2 FVKESK come from the germline V gene. The CDR3 has 15 amino acids. Here the CDR3 reads CASSQSGQGVHEQYF. DNA of the CDR3: TGTGCCAGCAGCCAGTCGGGACAGGGAGTTCACGAGCAGTACTTC.

This clone was counted once. The V call is TRBV10-3, the J call TRBJ2-5; 9 nucleotides match TRBD1. Per the germline V gene, CDR1 is ENHRY and CDR2 is SYGVKD. With V trimmed by 11 bases and J by 5 bases, 9 bases remained unmatched. The length of the CDR3 is 13 residues. This chain's CDR3 is CAARTGDGETQYF. CDR3 DNA: TGTGCCGCCCGGACAGGGGATGGCGAGACCCAGTACTTC.

The rearrangement joins TRBV5-1 to TRBJ2-2; tentatively, D is TRBD1 (7 bases). With 4 bases removed from V and 4 bases from J, the gap between germline ends came to 17 bases. Germline V gene sequence: CDR1 SGHRS, CDR2 YFSETQ. This CDR3 has 16 amino acids. This chain's CDR3 is CASSGGGASSTGELFF. The CDR3 DNA sequence: TGCGCCAGCAGCGGAGGGGGCGCGTCGAGCACCGGGGAGCTGTTTTTT.

The V and J genes are TRBV19 and TRBJ2-2; D not resolved. The germline gives CDR1 LNHDA, CDR2 SQIVND (reference sequence). V dropped 4 bases and J dropped 1 base, with 7 bases sitting between them. The CDR3 runs 14 residues. This CDR3 is CASSRHGNTGELFF. For the CDR3, the DNA is TGTGCCAGTAGTAGGCACGGGAACACCGGGGAGCTGTTTTTT.

The chain couples TRBV10-3 to TRBJ2-2; TRBD1 matches at 7 bases. V shed 8 bases and J 3 bases; nucleotides not matched to a gene: 15. The CDR3 is made up of 17 amino acids. CDR1 is ENHRY and CDR2 is SYGVKD in the germline V gene. CDR3: CAISPFRKQGDTGELFF. The CDR3 DNA reads as TGTGCCATCTCTCCATTTAGGAAGCAGGGGGACACCGGGGAGCTGTTTTTT.

V gene TRBV14 combines with J gene TRBJ2-1; 8 bases are shared with TRBD1. Germline assignment: CDR1 SGHDN and CDR2 FVKESK. The CDR3 has 13 residues. J was trimmed by 9 bases and V by 4 bases; bases with no gene match: 5. As DNA, the CDR3 is TGTGCCAGCAGCCCTGGACAGGGTGGTGAGCAGTTCTTC. It translates to CASSPGQGGEQFF.

The sample holds one count of this clone. The chain has TRBV18 and TRBJ1-1; D might be TRBD1 (6 bases). Per germline, CDR1 KGHSH and CDR2 LQKENI. The CDR3 runs 13 residues. V shed 3 bases and J shed 4 bases, with 9 bases lying between them. CDR3 protein: CASSPGQLTEAFF. The CDR3 DNA sequence: TGTGCCAGCTCACCCGGACAGCTCACTGAAGCTTTCTTT.

V usage is TRBV2 and J usage is TRBJ2-7; D gene uncertain. Germline V gives CDR1 SNHLY, CDR2 FYNNEI. The CDR3 spans 15 residues. With 1 base removed from V and 1 base from J, the gap between germline ends came to 11 bases. CDR3 residues: CASSEGHSRSYEQYF. CDR3 nucleotide sequence: TGTGCCAGCAGTGAAGGTCACTCCCGTTCCTACGAGCAGTACTTC.

The chain couples TRBV19 to TRBJ1-2; D is ambiguous. The CDR3 totals 14 residues. Trimming pared 4 bases from V and 7 bases from J, leaving 16 bases between. Per the germline V gene, CDR1 is LNHDA and CDR2 is SQIVND (reference sequence). The CDR3 here is CASSTLREQGGYTF. The DNA of the CDR3 is TGTGCCAGTAGTACTCTGAGGGAACAAGGTGGCTACACCTTC.

This sequence joins TRBV5-8 and TRBJ2-7; D is unclear. The CDR3 length is 14 residues. V lost 4 bases and J lost 3, with 14 bases in between. Germline lookup yields CDR1 SGHTS and CDR2 YDEGEE. This CDR3 reads CASSPPLERYEQYF. The CDR3 DNA is TGTGCCAGCAGCCCCCCTCTAGAGCGCTACGAGCAGTACTTC.

This chain links TRBV7-9 with TRBJ2-2; 7 bases match TRBD1. Germline V gene lookup returns CDR1 SEHNR and CDR2 FQNEAQ (reference sequence). Trimming took 7 bases from V and 5 from J; bases not matched to a gene: 7. There are 14 residues in the CDR3. DNA for the CDR3: TGTGCCAGCACCGAGACAGGGCGGACCGGGGAGCTGTTTTTT. This translates into CASTETGRTGELFF.

The chain recombines TRBV4-2 with TRBJ1-5; D remains unclear. This CDR3 contains 14 residues. CDR1 LGHNA and CDR2 YNFKEQ come from the germline V gene. V lost 1 base and J 2 bases, leaving 6 bases between the germline ends. CDR3 amino acids: CASSQGVGNQPQHF. CDR3 DNA: TGTGCCAGCAGCCAAGGCGTTGGCAATCAGCCCCAGCATTTT.

On this clone itself: The same CDR3 is also encoded by other DNA sequences in this sample. The chain links TRBV7-3 to TRBJ2-1, with no clear D. Germline-derived CDR1 and CDR2 are SGHTA and FQGTGA. V was trimmed by 2 bases and J by 0 bases, leaving 8 bases between them. There are 15 residues in the CDR3. The CDR3, as DNA: TGTGCCAGCAGCTTATTGGCGGACTCCTACAATGAGCAGTTCTTC. Residues: CASSLLADSYNEQFF.